There are many counts of the clone carrying this T cell receptor (beta chain). Its antigen remains unidentified. The sample originates from a study of regulatory T cells in long-lasting Graves disease. Study-level points and caveats: Comparison showed that persistent patients shared more public clonotypes (roughly 2,700) than new patients (nearly 1,000). Persistent disease showed a preference for TRBV28, TRBJ1-2 and TRBJ2-5. Patients with persistent Graves' had lower TCR diversity than newly diagnosed patients.

Arm-PCR of CDR3 regions and iRepertoire HTBI primers were the basis on which TCR beta libraries were built. One entry per CDR3 protein results from TCRdb running MiXCR on the multiplex PCR reads. The sample carries 250,000 to 400,000 distinct CDR3 sequences, approximately 20% recorded once. Trimming took 2 bases from V and 7 from J; bases not matched to a gene: 7. CDR1 is LNHDA, CDR2 SQIVND, per germline (reference sequence). The CDR3 length is 15 residues. The time point: newly diagnosed GD, antithyroid drugs for less than 3 months. The TCR library was made from RNA that had been extracted from PBMCs in TRIzol.

The material was peripheral blood mononuclear cells (PBMCs), obtained at new diagnosis, from a patient treated with antithyroid drugs. The receptor was derived from a female donor with Graves disease. The chain recombines TRBV19 with TRBJ2-2; 7 bases fit TRBD2. CDR3 bases: TGTGCCAGTAGTATACCGGGACTATCTTACGGGGAGCTGTTTTTT. Its protein product is CASSIPGLSYGELFF.